Listed here is a single TCR beta chain. Its antigen is still unknown. The V segment lost 7 bases and the J segment 4 bases; nucleotides outside the gene matches: 10. Germline values: CDR1 LNHNV, CDR2 YYDKDF (reference sequence). This CDR3 spans 15 amino acids. This entry belongs to a study of cytomegalovirus exposure and HLA in healthy donors. Whole-study findings and limits: Within the data, a cluster of highly shared sequence variants was likely a sequencing artifact. Compared with the roughly 700-donor mean, an Asian-associated ancestry cluster reportedly had fewer N-insertions, according to a later analysis.

The PCR used 60 Vbeta and 13 Jbeta primers. TCRdb keeps only in-frame clones here, not all; method: immunoSEQ multiplex PCR. The data hold 200,000 to 250,000 clones, with roughly 83% observed a single time. The source is a boy between 2 and 10 years old in good health and CMV-seronegative. The chain employs TRBV15 and TRBJ2-5; the match to TRBD2 covers 9 bases. The sample consisted of PBMCs. CDR3 sequence (DNA): TGTGCCACCACCGATGACGCGGGGGGGCCAGAGACCCAGTACTTC. Amino acids: CATTDDAGGPETQYF.